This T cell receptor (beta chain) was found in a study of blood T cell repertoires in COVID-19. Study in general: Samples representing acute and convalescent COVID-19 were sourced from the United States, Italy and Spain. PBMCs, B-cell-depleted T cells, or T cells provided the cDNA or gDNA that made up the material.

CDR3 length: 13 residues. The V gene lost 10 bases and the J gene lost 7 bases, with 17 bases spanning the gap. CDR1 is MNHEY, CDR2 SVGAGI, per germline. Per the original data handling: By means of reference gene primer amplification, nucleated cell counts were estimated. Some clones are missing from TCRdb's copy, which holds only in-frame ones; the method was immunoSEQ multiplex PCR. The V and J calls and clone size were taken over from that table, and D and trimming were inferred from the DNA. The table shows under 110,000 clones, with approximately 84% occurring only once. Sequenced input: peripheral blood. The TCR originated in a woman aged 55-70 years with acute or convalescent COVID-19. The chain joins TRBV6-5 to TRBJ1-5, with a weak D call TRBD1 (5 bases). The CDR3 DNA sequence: TGTGCCACCGGGGGGACCTCCAGGCAGCCCCAGCATTTT. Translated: CATGGTSRQPQHF.